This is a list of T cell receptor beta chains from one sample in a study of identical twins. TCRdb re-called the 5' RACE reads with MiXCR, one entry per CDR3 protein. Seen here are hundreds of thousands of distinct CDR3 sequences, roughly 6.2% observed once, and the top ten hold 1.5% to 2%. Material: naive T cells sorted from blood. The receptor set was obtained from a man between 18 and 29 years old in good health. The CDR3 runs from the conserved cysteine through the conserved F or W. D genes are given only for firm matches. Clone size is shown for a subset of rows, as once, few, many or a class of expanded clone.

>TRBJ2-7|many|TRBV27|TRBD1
TGTGCCAGCAGTTTAAACAGGGGGCTTTACGAGCAGTACTTC
CASSLNRGLYEQYF
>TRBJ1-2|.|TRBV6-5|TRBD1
TGTGCCAGCAGTACCCGACAGGGAGATGGCTACACCTTC
CASSTRQGDGYTF
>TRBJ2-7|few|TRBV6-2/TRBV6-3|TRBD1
TGTGCCAGCACCGAGGACAGGTTCACCTACGAGCAGTACTTC
CASTEDRFTYEQYF
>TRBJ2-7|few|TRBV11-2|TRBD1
TGTGCCAGCAACGCAGGGGGCGATGGACCCGCTCCCGGAGGGTACGAGCAGTACTTC
CASNAGGDGPAPGGYEQYF
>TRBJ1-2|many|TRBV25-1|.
TGTGCCAGCAGTGATGGGGCCGAGGGAAACCAAAACTATGGCTACACCTTC
CASSDGAEGNQNYGYTF
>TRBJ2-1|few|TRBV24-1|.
TGTGCCACCAGTGATAAGGGCCACAATGAGCAGTTCTTC
CATSDKGHNEQFF
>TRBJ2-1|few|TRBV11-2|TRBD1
TGTGCCAGCAGCGTATCGGGACAGGGCAATGAGCAGTTCTTC
CASSVSGQGNEQFF
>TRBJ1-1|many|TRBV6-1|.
TGTGCCAGCATCCCTGGAAACAGATTCCTGAACACTGAAGCTTTCTTT
CASIPGNRFLNTEAFF
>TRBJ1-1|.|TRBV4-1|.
TGCGCCAGCAGCCAAGATCAGGGACATTTGAACACTGAAGCTTTCTTT
CASSQDQGHLNTEAFF
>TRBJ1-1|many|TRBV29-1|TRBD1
TGCAGCGTTCAGGGGGGTGCTACTGAAGCTTTCTTT
CSVQGGATEAFF
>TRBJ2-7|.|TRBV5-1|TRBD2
TGCGCCAGCAGCCGGACGTTGACTAGCGGGAGAGGAAACGAGCAGTACTTC
CASSRTLTSGRGNEQYF
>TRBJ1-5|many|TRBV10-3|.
TGTGCCATCAGTAAAGGGGACAGCAATCAGCCCCAGCATTTT
CAISKGDSNQPQHF
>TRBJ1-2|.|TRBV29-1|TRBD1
TGCAGCGTCGCGAAGGGGACAGGGTTGGGCTACACCTTC
CSVAKGTGLGYTF
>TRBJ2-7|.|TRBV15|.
TGTGCCACCAGCAGAGAAGGAGGGGGGCAGTACGAGCAGTACTTC
CATSREGGGQYEQYF
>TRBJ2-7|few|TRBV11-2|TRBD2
TGTGCCAGCAGCTTAGATCCGGCTAGCGGGAGCACCTACGAGCAGTACTTC
CASSLDPASGSTYEQYF
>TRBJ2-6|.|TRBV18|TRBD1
TGTGCCAGCTCACCACAGGGGGCGGCTGGGGCCAACGTCCTGACTTTC
CASSPQGAAGANVLTF
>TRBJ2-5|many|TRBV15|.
TGTGCCACCAGCAGATCCTCGGGGCAAGAGACCCAGTACTTC
CATSRSSGQETQYF
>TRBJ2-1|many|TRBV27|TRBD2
TGTGCCAGCAGACGGGGGACTAGCGGGAACAATGAGCAGTTCTTC
CASRRGTSGNNEQFF
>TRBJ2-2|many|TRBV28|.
TGTGCCAGCAGGGGACGGGTTGGCAGCTCGAACACCGGGGAGCTGTTTTTT
CASRGRVGSSNTGELFF
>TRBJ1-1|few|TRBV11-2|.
TGTGCCAGCAGCTCTGTGATCACTGAAGCTTTCTTT
CASSSVITEAFF
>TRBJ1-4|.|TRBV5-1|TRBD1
TGCGCCAGCAGCTTGCAGGACAGGAGTGAAAAACTGTTTTTT
CASSLQDRSEKLFF
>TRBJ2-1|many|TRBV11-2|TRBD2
TGTGCCAGCAGCTCCGTCGCGGGAGAGGTCAGGAATGAGCAGTTCTTC
CASSSVAGEVRNEQFF
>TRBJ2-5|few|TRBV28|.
TGTGCCAGCAGCCCTGGCGGAAGACAAGAGACCCAGTACTTC
CASSPGGRQETQYF
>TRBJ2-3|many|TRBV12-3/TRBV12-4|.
TGTGCCAGCACCTTTTCGGCCCCCACAGATACGCAGTATTTT
CASTFSAPTDTQYF